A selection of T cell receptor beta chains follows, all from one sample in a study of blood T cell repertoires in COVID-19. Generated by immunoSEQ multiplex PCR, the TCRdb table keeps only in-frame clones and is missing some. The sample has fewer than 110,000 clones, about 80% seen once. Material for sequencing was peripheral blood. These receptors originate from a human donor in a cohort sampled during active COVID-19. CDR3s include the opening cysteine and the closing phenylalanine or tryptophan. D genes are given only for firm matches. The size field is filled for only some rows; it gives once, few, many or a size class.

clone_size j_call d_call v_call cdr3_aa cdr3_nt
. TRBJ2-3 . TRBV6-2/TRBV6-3 CASSYSGSHTQYF TGTGCCAGCAGTTACTCCGGGAGTCATACGCAGTATTTT
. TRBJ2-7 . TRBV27 CASSLAGVSEQYF TGTGCCAGCAGTTTAGCAGGGGTGAGCGAGCAGTACTTC
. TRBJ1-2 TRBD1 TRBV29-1 CSVEGHWTGGVEGYGYTF TGCAGCGTTGAGGGGCATTGGACAGGGGGGGTTGAGGGCTATGGCTACACCTTC
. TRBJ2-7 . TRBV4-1 CASSQEVGVGVYEQYF TGCGCCAGCAGCCAAGAAGTTGGGGTCGGGGTCTACGAGCAGTACTTC
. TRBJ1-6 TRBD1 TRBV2 CASTDRVFTYNSPLHF TGTGCCAGCACCGACAGGGTTTTCACCTATAATTCACCCCTCCACTTT
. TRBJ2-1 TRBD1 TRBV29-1 CSVRPQGMGEQFF TGCAGCGTTCGCCCACAGGGGATGGGCGAGCAGTTCTTC
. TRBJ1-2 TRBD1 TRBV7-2 CASSLTGGGGYTF TGTGCCAGCAGCTTGACAGGGGGCGGTGGCTACACCTTC
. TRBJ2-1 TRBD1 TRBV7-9 CASRPGTGGDSYNEQFF TGTGCCAGCAGACCCGGGACAGGGGGCGATTCCTACAATGAGCAGTTCTTC
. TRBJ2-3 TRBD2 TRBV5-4 CASSNGGAEDTQYF TGTGCCAGCAGCAACGGGGGGGCGGAAGATACGCAGTATTTT
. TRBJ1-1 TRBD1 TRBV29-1 CSVVGDSTPRRAFF TGCAGCGTTGTGGGGGACAGCACCCCTCGCAGAGCTTTCTTT
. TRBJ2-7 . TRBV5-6 CASNEWGVLYEQYF TGTGCCAGCAACGAGTGGGGGGTCCTCTACGAGCAGTACTTC
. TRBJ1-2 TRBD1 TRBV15 CATSRAGTDYGYTF TGTGCCACCAGCAGAGCCGGGACAGATTATGGCTACACCTTC
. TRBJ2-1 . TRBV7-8 CASSSYSFSSLYNEQFF TGTGCCAGCAGCTCGTACAGCTTCTCGAGTTTATACAATGAGCAGTTCTTC
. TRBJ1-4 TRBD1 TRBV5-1 CASSLTAGQGNEKLFF TGCGCCAGCAGCTTGACTGCCGGACAGGGGAATGAAAAACTGTTTTTT
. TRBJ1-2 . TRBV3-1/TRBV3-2 CASSRTANYGYTF TGTGCCAGCAGCCGGACAGCAAACTATGGCTACACCTTC
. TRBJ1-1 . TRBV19 CASSTTHTGITEAFF TGTGCCAGTAGTACCACCCATACAGGGATTACTGAAGCTTTCTTT
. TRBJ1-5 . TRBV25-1 CASSERGFYQPQHF TGTGCCAGCAGTGAAAGAGGATTCTATCAGCCCCAGCATTTT
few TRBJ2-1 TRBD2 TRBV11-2 CASSDPSGGYNEQFF TGTGCCAGCAGCGACCCTAGCGGGGGCTACAATGAGCAGTTCTTC
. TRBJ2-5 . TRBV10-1 CASSRQTQETQYF TGCGCCAGCAGCAGACAGACGCAAGAGACCCAGTACTTC
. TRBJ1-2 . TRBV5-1 CASSLSAAYGYTF TGCGCCAGCAGCTTGAGCGCTGCCTATGGCTACACCTTC
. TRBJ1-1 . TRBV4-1 CASSQGWRGLGRMNTEAFF TGCGCCAGCAGCCAAGGGTGGCGGGGCTTGGGCCGCATGAACACTGAAGCTTTCTTT
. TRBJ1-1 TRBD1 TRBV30 CAWSPYRGTEAFF TGTGCCTGGAGTCCCTACAGGGGCACTGAAGCTTTCTTT
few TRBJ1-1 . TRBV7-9 CASSLGTSEEAFF TGTGCCAGCAGCTTAGGGACATCAGAAGAAGCTTTCTTT
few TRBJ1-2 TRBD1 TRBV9 CASSAGGGNYGYTF TGTGCCAGCAGCGCCGGAGGGGGCAACTATGGCTACACCTTC